These T cell receptor beta chains were read from a single sample in a study of long-term antiretroviral therapy in people with HIV. The protocol was immunoSEQ multiplex PCR, while the TCRdb copy is restricted to in-frame clones and leaves out a portion. The profile shows tens of thousands of clones, roughly 92% of them singletons. Sequencing was performed on unsorted PBMCs, taken 4.4 years after starting antiretroviral therapy. These receptor sequences come from a woman in her 50s with HIV. Both conserved end residues are trimmed from each CDR3. Fields, in order: V gene, J gene, CDR3 protein.

TRBV6-5	TRBJ1-5	ASRPQGAMQPQH
TRBV29-1	TRBJ1-2	SVEDVTGYGYT
TRBV5-1	TRBJ2-5	ASSLALSGGARETQY
TRBV6-1	TRBJ1-6	ASSETETYNSPLH
TRBV5-1	TRBJ2-7	ASSLRTSGGRIYYEQY
TRBV4-1	TRBJ2-5	ASSRLSGPRETQY
TRBV11-3	TRBJ2-3	ASSLGEGLDTQY
TRBV27	TRBJ1-2	ASSFRGVNYGYT
TRBV5-5	TRBJ2-3	ASSFSIDKRTDTQY
TRBV7-2	TRBJ2-7	ASSLVHSGRYEQY
TRBV5-4	TRBJ2-2	ASSPWDRRLTGELF
TRBV7-9	TRBJ2-7	ASSPPTWEQY
TRBV23-1	TRBJ1-3	ASSPKIEDREGNTIY
TRBV6-1	TRBJ1-2	ASSDYSGNYGYT
TRBV6-6	TRBJ2-7	ASAPAGTYEQY
TRBV10-3	TRBJ2-3	AIRASTDTQY
TRBV25-1	TRBJ1-6	ASNSDNSPLH
TRBV7-3	TRBJ2-3	ASSLTGGSDTQY
TRBV9	TRBJ1-1	ASSPQPPGNTEAF
TRBV4-1	TRBJ1-4	ASSLTGTLFEKLF
TRBV2	TRBJ1-2	ASNRDGPKYGYT
TRBV19	TRBJ2-7	ASSLAGQGPSEQY
TRBV30	TRBJ1-5	ARPQGAKSNQPQH
TRBV5-1	TRBJ2-7	ASSEDGSLGEQY
TRBV15	TRBJ2-2	ATSRDSSGGPEGELF
TRBV7-9	TRBJ1-3	ASSLWRGSTGNTIY
TRBV10-1	TRBJ1-5	ASSESTGPQLMNQPQH
TRBV9	TRBJ2-1	ASSVAGGPNEQF
TRBV6-5	TRBJ1-2	ASLGTGRSYT
TRBV27	TRBJ1-4	ASSPKGQGAAFIFNEKLF
TRBV4-3	TRBJ2-1	ASSQPSSGGALTYSYNEQF
TRBV6-6	TRBJ2-2	ASRGAGTGELF
TRBV6-1	TRBJ1-1	ASSEPGALNTEAF
TRBV2	TRBJ1-2	ASILQGVYYGYT
TRBV5-6	TRBJ2-7	ASSSLRTGSYEQY
TRBV10-3	TRBJ2-2	AISGGVETGELF
TRBV6-5	TRBJ1-1	ASTPAGGGEAEAF
TRBV5-4	TRBJ2-5	ASSLKALGETQY
TRBV4-1	TRBJ2-7	ASSQGVTSGGYEQY
TRBV27	TRBJ2-3	ATRLAGLTDTQY
TRBV21-1	TRBJ1-3	ARQGAHGNTIY
TRBV7-9	TRBJ1-4	ASSLASRELF
TRBV27	TRBJ1-2	ASSQGGTHINDYGYT
TRBV9	TRBJ1-6	ASSVGRPYNSPLH
TRBV29-1	TRBJ1-1	SVEVDKRNTEAF
TRBV2	TRBJ1-5	ASSATGQNQPQH
TRBV5-1	TRBJ2-7	ASSPRTTKGGNEQY
TRBV10-1	TRBJ2-3	ASSPMTSGGPSTDTQY
TRBV19	TRBJ1-5	ASSSSGGPQPQH